Below, 25 T cell receptor beta chains from the same sample are listed, as sequenced in a study of T cells in pancreatic ductal adenocarcinoma. TCRdb keeps only in-frame clones here, not all; method: immunoSEQ multiplex PCR. The sample carries around 94,000 clones, about 95% recorded once. No neoadjuvant therapy was given to the selected pancreatic ductal adenocarcinoma patients before their surgery. The sample was PBMCs. The receptors here all came from a human donor with pancreatic ductal adenocarcinoma.

This clone was counted once. The gene calls are TRBV10-1 and TRBJ2-7; 10 bases fit TRBD2. Germline V lookup: CDR1 WNHNN, CDR2 SYGVQD (reference sequence). The CDR3 spans 18 residues. J gave up 2 bases and V 0 bases, and 10 bases lay outside the gene matches. CDR3 nucleotide sequence: TGCGCCAGCAGTGAGTCGGAAAATTACCTAGCGGGGGCCTACGAGCAGTACTTC. Translated: CASSESENYLAGAYEQYF.

The chain carries TRBV28 and TRBJ2-7, with D unresolved. V was trimmed by 6 bases and J by 4 bases, leaving 7 bases between them. The CDR3 is made up of 11 amino acids. Germline-derived CDR1 and CDR2 are MDHEN and SYDVKM. The CDR3 DNA reads TGTGCCAGCAGCTCACATTACGAGCAGTACTTC. Protein sequence: CASSSHYEQYF.

This clone was seen a single time. The chain uses TRBV5-1 and TRBJ1-1, with 12 bases identical to TRBD1. Germline CDR1 and CDR2: SGHRS and YFSETQ. This CDR3 is built from 18 residues. The ends lost 5 bases at V and 7 bases at J; junction bases unmatched: 18. CDR3 loop: CASSPGQGARQVGSEAFF. CDR3 DNA sequence: TGCGCCAGCAGTCCGGGACAGGGGGCACGTCAGGTTGGTAGTGAAGCTTTCTTT. Full variable domain (missing parts from reference TRBV5-1 and TRBJ1-1): KAGVTQTPRYLIKTRGQQVTLSCSPISGHRSVSWYQQTPGQGLQFLFEYFSETQRNKGNFPGRFSGRQFSNSRSEMNVSTLELGDSALYLCASSPGQGARQVGSEAFFGQGTRLTVV.

The sample holds one count of this clone. This rearrangement joins TRBV27 to TRBJ2-7; D is possibly TRBD2 (6 bases). Per the germline V gene, CDR1 is MNHEY and CDR2 is SMNVEV (reference sequence). V lost 6 bases and J lost 12, with 21 bases in between. The CDR3 is 13 residues long. The CDR3 DNA reads TGTGCCAGCAGGCTAACTGGAGGGGAGGTCTCGTACTTC. It specifies CASRLTGGEVSYF.

This chain uses TRBV5-1 with TRBJ2-2; 7 bases line up with TRBD2. CDR3 length equals 15 residues. J lost 5 bases, V lost 1 base, and 5 bases had no gene match. Germline CDR1 is SGHRS and CDR2 is YFSETQ. The CDR3 DNA follows: TGCGCCAGCAGCTTGAGCGGGGAAGCAACCGGGGAGCTGTTTTTT. Its protein is CASSLSGEATGELFF.

This chain uses TRBV5-1 with TRBJ1-5; no definite D call. The CDR3 extends over 13 amino acids. Germline assignment: CDR1 SGHRS and CDR2 YFSETQ. The V end lost 2 bases, the J end lost 5 bases, and 8 bases lay between the germline ends. DNA of the CDR3: TGCGCCAGCAGCTTAGCAGAGGATCAGCCCCAGCATTTT. The encoded protein is CASSLAEDQPQHF.

V usage is TRBV4-1 and J usage is TRBJ2-7; the D is unclear. CDR3 length: 16 residues. V dropped 0 bases and J dropped 0 bases, with 12 bases sitting between them. Per the germline V gene, CDR1 is MGHRA and CDR2 is YSYEKL. The CDR3 DNA follows: TGCGCCAGCAGCCAAGACCCACAACGAAGCTCCTACGAGCAGTACTTC. Translation: CASSQDPQRSSYEQYF.

The chain carries TRBV7-3 and TRBJ2-1; D gene uncertain. CDR1 and CDR2 (germline): SGHTA, FQGTGA. The CDR3 loop spans 13 amino acids. V was shortened by 6 bases and J by 1 base, with 7 bases between the two germline ends. The CDR3: CASRESSYNEQFF. The CDR3 bases are TGTGCCAGCAGGGAGAGTTCCTACAATGAGCAGTTCTTC.

The chain combines TRBV18 with TRBJ2-2, with D possibly TRBD2 on 5 matching bases. V lost 3 bases, J lost 1 base, and 12 bases lay in between. This CDR3 has 16 amino acids. The germline V gene encodes CDR1 KGHSH and CDR2 LQKENI. In nucleotides, the CDR3 is TGTGCCAGCTCACCCCTAGCCGGGGTGAACACCGGGGAGCTGTTTTTT. This translates into CASSPLAGVNTGELFF.

This chain joins TRBV7-8 and TRBJ2-1; 12 bases line up with TRBD2. The V and J ends lost 4 bases and 4 bases, in that order; junction bases with no gene match: 5. Germline V gene sequence: CDR1 SGHVS, CDR2 FQNEAQ. The CDR3 extends over 16 amino acids. CDR3 sequence (DNA): TGTGCCAGCAGCTCCTGGACTAGCGGGATGTACAATGAGCAGTTCTTC. Residues: CASSSWTSGMYNEQFF.

Details on this clone: Its ends do not fully match the called genes, so a read error is possible. The chain is built from TRBV18 and TRBJ2-5, with 9 bases lining up with TRBD2. CDR1 KGHSH and CDR2 LQKENI come from the germline V gene. There are 14 residues in the CDR3. CDR3 region: CASSSGLAQGTQYF. The CDR3 DNA follows: TGTGCCAGCTCGTCGGGACTAGCTCAAGGGACCCAGTACTTC.

The chain carries TRBV13 and TRBJ2-7; 7 nucleotides line up with TRBD2. CDR3 length equals 14 residues. Per germline, CDR1 PRHDT and CDR2 FYEKMQ (reference sequence). Germline trimming cut 8 bases from V and 6 bases from J; bases unmatched to any gene: 13. The CDR3 loop is CASSTGGSSGEQYF. The CDR3, as DNA: TGTGCCAGCTCTACGGGCGGGAGTAGCGGCGAGCAGTACTTC.

The genes are TRBV5-1 and TRBJ2-3, with D perhaps matching TRBD2 (5 bases). Germline V gives CDR1 SGHRS, CDR2 YFSETQ. The CDR3 spans 15 residues. The V gene lost 1 base and the J gene lost 2 bases, with 11 bases spanning the gap. In DNA form, the CDR3 reads TGCGCCAGCAGCTTGTTTCTCGGGGACACAGATACGCAGTATTTT. This translates into CASSLFLGDTDTQYF.

This clone was detected only once. This rearrangement joins TRBV7-9 to TRBJ2-7; D possibly corresponds to TRBD1 (6 bases). V gave up 2 bases and J gave up 4 bases, with 9 bases separating them. This CDR3 spans 13 amino acids. Per germline, CDR1 SEHNR and CDR2 FQNEAQ (reference sequence). The CDR3 nucleotides are TGTGCCAGCAGCTTACAGACAGGTTACGAGCAGTACTTC. As protein: CASSLQTGYEQYF. The full variable domain, with the rest looked up from reference TRBV7-9 and TRBJ2-7, is DTGVSQNPRHKITKRGQNVTFRCDPISEHNRLYWYRQTLGQGPEFLTYFQNEAQLEKSRLLSDRFSAERPKGSFSTLEIQRTEQGDSAMYLCASSLQTGYEQYFGPGTRLTVT.

This chain connects TRBV19 to TRBJ2-5; possible D gene TRBD2, 5 bases. Germline loops: CDR1 LNHDA, CDR2 SQIVND (reference sequence). V lost 7 bases to trimming and J lost 5 bases, with 17 bases between them. The CDR3 sequence is 14 residues long. The CDR3 nucleotides read TGTGCCAGTAATATGAACGGGGATCGGGAGACCCAGTACTTC. This encodes CASNMNGDRETQYF.

The chain combines TRBV19 with TRBJ2-7; tentatively, D is TRBD1 (6 bases). V was clipped by 7 bases and J by 3 bases, with 19 bases between them. The germline gives CDR1 LNHDA, CDR2 SQIVND (reference sequence). This CDR3 is 15 amino acids long. CDR3 bases: TGTGCCAGTACCCGAGAGGCAGGGGTACGCTACGAGCAGTACTTC. This gives the protein CASTREAGVRYEQYF.

The rearrangement links TRBV5-1 to TRBJ2-3, with 10 bases that match TRBD1. The trim removed 0 bases at V and 4 bases at J, leaving 5 bases unmatched. CDR1 SGHRS and CDR2 YFSETQ come from the germline V gene. The CDR3 sequence is 16 residues long. The CDR3 here is CASSLAGQGGADTQYF. The CDR3 region has the DNA TGCGCCAGCAGCTTGGCCGGACAGGGGGGCGCAGATACGCAGTATTTT. The whole variable domain, remainder taken from reference TRBV5-1 and TRBJ2-3, is KAGVTQTPRYLIKTRGQQVTLSCSPISGHRSVSWYQQTPGQGLQFLFEYFSETQRNKGNFPGRFSGRQFSNSRSEMNVSTLELGDSALYLCASSLAGQGGADTQYFGPGTRLTVL.

This chain connects TRBV9 to TRBJ2-1; TRBD2 agrees at 13 bases. The germline V gene encodes CDR1 SGDLS and CDR2 YYNGEE. The CDR3 contains 16 residues. With V trimmed by 4 bases and J by 6 bases, 7 bases remained unmatched. CDR3 sequence reads: CASSLTSGRNINEQFF. The CDR3 DNA reads as TGTGCCAGCAGCTTGACTAGCGGGAGGAACATCAATGAGCAGTTCTTC.

V and J are TRBV29-1 and TRBJ2-3; tentative D call: TRBD2 (6 bases). This CDR3 is built from 13 residues. V shed 4 bases and J shed 4 bases, with 12 bases lying between them. Germline loops: CDR1 SQVTM, CDR2 ANQGSEA. DNA of the CDR3: TGCAGCGTTGGAACGGGGGTCTCAGATACGCAGTATTTT. Residues: CSVGTGVSDTQYF.

The chain employs TRBV5-6 and TRBJ1-2; the D is unclear. CDR1 and CDR2 from the germline V gene are SGHDT and YYEEEE. The V end was cut by 0 bases, the J end by 10 bases, with 13 bases between. The CDR3 length is 13 residues. The CDR3 coding sequence is TGTGCCAGCAGCTTGGGACTTACTCAGTCCTACACCTTC. Translated: CASSLGLTQSYTF.

J is TRBJ2-3 and V is TRBV5-6; maybe TRBD2 (5 bases). V lost 4 bases, J lost 6 bases, and 15 bases lay in between. The CDR3 loop spans 14 amino acids. CDR1 is SGHDT, CDR2 YYEEEE, per germline. In nucleotides, the CDR3 is TGTGCCAGCAGCCCACTAGTTCCCGGGGATACGCAGTATTTT. Translated, it gives CASSPLVPGDTQYF.

This rearrangement joins TRBV10-3 to TRBJ2-5; 7 bases are shared with TRBD2. CDR3 length: 14 residues. With 4 bases clipped from V and 7 bases from J, the junction kept 9 bases outside the gene matches. Germline V gene lookup returns CDR1 ENHRY and CDR2 SYGVKD. The CDR3 is CAISVESGVVTQYF. The CDR3 nucleotides read TGTGCCATCAGTGTGGAGAGCGGGGTGGTGACCCAGTACTTC.

V is TRBV7-9 and J is TRBJ2-1; TRBD2 aligns across 7 bases. The CDR3 spans 12 residues. Germline values: CDR1 SEHNR, CDR2 FQNEAQ (reference sequence). Trimming at V came to 3 bases and at J to 9 bases, leaving 2 bases not matched to a gene. CDR3 nucleotides: TGTGCCAGCAGCTTGACTAGCATTGAGCAGTTCTTC. It is translated as CASSLTSIEQFF.

This clone was detected only a few times. The chain's CDR3 is CASSLGERGNEQFF. In DNA form, the CDR3 reads TGCGCCAGCAGCTTGGGGGAAAGGGGGAATGAGCAGTTCTTC. V usage is TRBV5-1 and J usage is TRBJ2-1; the D gene is possibly TRBD1 (6 bases). CDR1 and CDR2 from the germline V gene are SGHRS and YFSETQ. The CDR3 is 14 amino acids. Trimming stripped 0 bases from V and 7 bases from J, with 11 bases between.

The CDR3 sequence is CASRPLGRSTDTQYF. CDR3 DNA: TGTGCCAGCAGGCCCTTGGGCCGGAGCACAGATACGCAGTATTTT. The chain combines TRBV5-6 with TRBJ2-3; D is unclear. With 5 bases removed from V and 0 bases from J, the gap between germline ends came to 13 bases. Germline values: CDR1 SGHDT, CDR2 YYEEEE. This CDR3 spans 15 amino acids.